The 17 T cell receptor beta chains below come from one sample, sequenced in a study of T cell responses to AZD1222 COVID-19 vaccine. The repertoire was sequenced with immunoSEQ multiplex PCR; TCRdb's copy has only in-frame clones and lacks some. Here the sample spans more than 95,000 clones, around 90% being singletons. The sample was peripheral blood, taken on day 0 of AZD1222 vaccination. The receptor source for this set is an adult in good health.

This clone was observed once. In DNA form, the CDR3 reads TGTGCCAGCAGGGAAACTAGGGATACGCAGTATTTT. It specifies CASRETRDTQYF. The chain combines TRBV2 with TRBJ2-3, with D possibly matching TRBD2 (5 bases). CDR1 and CDR2 (germline): SNHLY, FYNNEI. CDR3 length equals 12 residues. The ends were cut back, 6 bases at V and 6 bases at J, with 10 bases in the middle.

This rearrangement joins TRBV15 to TRBJ1-5, with 7 bases that match TRBD1. In germline, CDR1 is LNHNV, CDR2 YYDKDF (reference sequence). Losses at the gene ends were 1 base for V and 0 bases for J; bases not matched to a gene: 6. The CDR3 spans 17 residues. The CDR3 nucleotides read TGTGCCACCAGCAGAGGCCCACAGGGGTATAGCAATCAGCCCCAGCATTTT. This codes for CATSRGPQGYSNQPQHF.

The V and J genes are TRBV19 and TRBJ1-2, with no clear D. CDR1 is LNHDA, CDR2 SQIVND, per germline (reference sequence). V was clipped by 1 base and J by 4 bases, with 13 bases between them. The CDR3 covers 15 residues. The CDR3 here is CASSIGRGRGYGYTF. CDR3 coding DNA: TGTGCCAGTAGTATAGGCCGGGGTAGAGGCTATGGCTACACCTTC.

Note on this clone: Distinct nucleotide sequences in the sample also encode this CDR3. The chain couples TRBV9 to TRBJ1-2; D possibly corresponds to TRBD1 (5 bases). There are 12 residues in the CDR3. Germline V gene lookup returns CDR1 SGDLS and CDR2 YYNGEE. The germline V and J ends were trimmed by 0 bases and 5 bases, with 5 bases remaining between them. The CDR3 nucleotides are TGTGCCAGCAGCGTAGGGGGGTATGGCTACACCTTC. This codes for CASSVGGYGYTF.

As for this clone: A read error is likely, as this CDR3 ends without the conserved phenylalanine or tryptophan. Because the CDR3's place on the DNA is in doubt, the DNA is left out and the CDR3 is given as listed by TCRdb. This rearrangement joins TRBV7-8 to TRBJ1-2. The CDR3 numbers 11 amino acids, ends counted. Germline CDR1 SGHVS, CDR2 FQNEAQ. The CDR3: CASSLETRPSS.

The chain is built from TRBV5-1 and TRBJ2-1; D not certain. The CDR3 contains 13 residues. Trimming stripped 0 bases from V and 10 bases from J, with 11 bases between. CDR1 SGHRS and CDR2 YFSETQ come from the germline V gene. The CDR3 DNA is TGCGCCAGCAGCTTGGCCGGTTGGAGCGAGCAGTTCTTC. It specifies CASSLAGWSEQFF.

In DNA, the CDR3 is TGTGCCAGCAGTGAAGAGGTAGCGGGGGGGCCCAAAAACATTCAGTACTTC. Its translation: CASSEEVAGGPKNIQYF. The V and J genes are TRBV2 and TRBJ2-4; 11 bases fit TRBD2. Unmatched junction bases numbered 4, after V lost 1 base and J lost 2 bases. CDR1 is SNHLY and CDR2 is FYNNEI in the germline V gene. CDR3 length equals 17 residues.

The chain couples TRBV7-9 to TRBJ2-1; D might be TRBD1 or TRBD2, each matching 5 bases. V lost 5 bases and J 0 bases, leaving 11 bases between the germline ends. This CDR3 has 15 amino acids. Germline lookup yields CDR1 SEHNR and CDR2 FQNEAQ (reference sequence). The CDR3 loop is CASSPGRISYNEQFF. CDR3 coding DNA: TGTGCCAGCAGCCCGGGACGGATCTCCTACAATGAGCAGTTCTTC.

This chain uses TRBV10-3 with TRBJ1-2; 7 positions match TRBD1. The CDR3 is 13 amino acids. Germline CDR1 reads ENHRY; CDR2 reads SYGVKD. Trimming cost V 9 bases and J 6 bases; bases outside gene matches: 10. The CDR3: CAIGGTANDGYTF. CDR3 in DNA: TGTGCCATTGGTGGGACAGCTAATGATGGCTACACCTTC.

V and J are TRBV7-6 and TRBJ2-1, with TRBD1 identical over 9 bases. CDR1 SGHVS and CDR2 FNYEAQ come from the germline V gene. V shed 4 bases and J 10 bases; nucleotides not matched to a gene: 8. The CDR3 extends over 14 amino acids. CDR3 nucleotides: TGTGCCAGCAGCTCCGACAGGGGGTTGGCCGAGCAGTTCTTC. Translation gives CASSSDRGLAEQFF.

V gene TRBV11-2 combines with J gene TRBJ2-1, with unresolved D. The CDR3 loop spans 11 amino acids. Germline V gene data show CDR1 as SGHAT and CDR2 as FQNNGV. V shed 5 bases and J shed 5 bases, with 4 bases lying between them. CDR3 in amino acids: CASSPHNEQFF. CDR3 bases: TGTGCCAGCAGCCCCCACAATGAGCAGTTCTTC.

CDR3 amino acids: CASSQDRGNTIYF. Written as DNA, the CDR3 is TGTGCCAGCAGCCAAGATCGGGGGAACACCATATATTTT. This chain joins TRBV3-1 (or the pseudogene TRBV3-2) and TRBJ1-3, with D perhaps matching TRBD1 (5 bases). Germline V CDR1 and CDR2: LGHDT, YNNKEL (reference sequence). The CDR3 loop spans 13 amino acids. Trimming cost V 0 bases and J 7 bases, with 7 bases left between them.

The rearrangement links TRBV28 to TRBJ1-1, with D perhaps matching TRBD1 (6 bases). Trimming removed 3 bases from V and 3 bases from J, with 14 bases in between. This CDR3 is built from 15 residues. The germline V gene has CDR1 MDHEN and CDR2 SYDVKM. The CDR3 region has the DNA TGTGCCAGCAGTTTCGGCAGGGGATTTGACACTGAAGCTTTCTTT. It codes for CASSFGRGFDTEAFF. The variable domain in full, with the rest retrieved from reference TRBV28 and TRBJ1-1, is DVKVTQSSRYLVKRTGEKVFLECVQDMDHENMFWYRQDPGLGLRLIYFSYDVKMKEKGDIPEGYSVSREKKERFSLILESASTNQTSMYLCASSFGRGFDTEAFFGQGTRLTVV.

The V gene is TRBV10-2, the J gene TRBJ1-2, with D possibly matching TRBD1 (6 bases). This CDR3 comprises 13 residues. Germline CDR1 reads WSHSY; CDR2 reads SAAADI. V shed 4 bases and J shed 7 bases, with 13 bases lying between them. Here the CDR3 reads CASSANRGGGYTF. In nucleotides, the CDR3 is TGCGCCAGCAGTGCGAACCGAGGGGGTGGCTACACCTTC.

The chain uses TRBV5-6 and TRBJ2-7, with D perhaps being TRBD1 or TRBD2 (5 bases each). The CDR3 covers 14 residues. Germline V lookup: CDR1 SGHDT, CDR2 YYEEEE. Trimming pared 2 bases from V and 2 bases from J, leaving 11 bases between. CDR3 amino acids: CASSFRDGTYEQYF. Written as DNA, the CDR3 is TGTGCCAGCAGCTTCCGGGACGGGACCTACGAGCAGTACTTC.

This clone has more than one count but fewer than ten. As DNA, the CDR3 is TGTGCCAGCAGTTATGACAGCGCATACGAGCAGTACTTC. Protein: CASSYDSAYEQYF. The chain employs TRBV6-2 or TRBV6-3 and TRBJ2-7; maybe TRBD1 (5 bases). CDR1 and CDR2 from the germline V gene are MNHEY and SVGEGT. The CDR3 consists of 13 residues. V dropped 3 bases and J dropped 4 bases, with 10 bases sitting between them.

The chain has TRBV11-2 and TRBJ2-1, with 8 positions matching TRBD2. After removal of 3 bases from V and 4 bases from J, the junction contained 8 bases not matched to a gene. Per germline, CDR1 SGHAT and CDR2 FQNNGV. CDR3 length: 16 residues. The CDR3 DNA is TGTGCCAGCAGCTTGTCCGCGGGACTAGAGTACAATGAGCAGTTCTTC. This gives the protein CASSLSAGLEYNEQFF.